This TCR beta chain was retrieved from a study of prognosis after radiotherapy for stage I lung cancer. Study observations and caveats: The study found that unique TCR clone counts fell after stereotactic body radiation therapy, median around 10,000 versus 6,500.

Germline CDR1 is MNHEY and CDR2 is SMNVEV (reference sequence). The CDR3 is 12 amino acids. With respect to this clonotype: Its antigen remains unknown. An end of the junction differs from the germline gene, which may be a read error.

The study amplified the TCR beta CDR3 region from genomic DNA. This amplification was carried out by two rounds of multiplex PCR. Specific primers for each TRBV and TRBJ gene were what first-round PCR used. TCRdb re-called the multiplex PCR reads with MiXCR, one entry per CDR3 protein. The sample shows about 21,000 distinct CDR3 sequences, 43% of them seen only once. The receptor was isolated from a donor over 45 with non-small cell lung cancer. The chain joins TRBV27 to TRBJ2-7; no reliable D call. The specimen was PBMCs, collected before or after stereotactic body radiation therapy (not recorded which). CDR3 loop: CASSLLGKEHYF. As DNA, the CDR3 is TGTGCCAGCAGTTTACTCGGAAAGGAGCATTACTTC.